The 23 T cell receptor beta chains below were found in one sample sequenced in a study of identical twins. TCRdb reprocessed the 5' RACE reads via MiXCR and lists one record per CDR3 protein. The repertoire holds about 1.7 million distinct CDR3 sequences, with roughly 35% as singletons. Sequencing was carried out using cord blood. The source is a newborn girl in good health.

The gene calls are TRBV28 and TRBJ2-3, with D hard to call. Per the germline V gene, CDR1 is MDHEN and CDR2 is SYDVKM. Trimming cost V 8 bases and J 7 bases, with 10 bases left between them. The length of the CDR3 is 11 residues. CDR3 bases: TGTGCCAGCGGGTTAAGTTATACGCAGTATTTT. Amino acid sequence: CASGLSYTQYF.

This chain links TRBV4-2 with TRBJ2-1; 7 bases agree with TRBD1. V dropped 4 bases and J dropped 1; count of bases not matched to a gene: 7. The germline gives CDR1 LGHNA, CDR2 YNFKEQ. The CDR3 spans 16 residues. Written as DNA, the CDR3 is TGTGCCAGCAGCCGGGCCGACAGGGATTCCTACAATGAGCAGTTCTTC. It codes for CASSRADRDSYNEQFF.

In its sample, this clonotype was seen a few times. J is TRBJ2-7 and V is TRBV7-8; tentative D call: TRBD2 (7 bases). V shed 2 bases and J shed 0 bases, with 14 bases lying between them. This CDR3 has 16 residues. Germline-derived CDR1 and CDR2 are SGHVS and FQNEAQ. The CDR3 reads CASSLNAGAFSYEQYF. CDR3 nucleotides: TGTGCCAGCAGCTTAAACGCGGGGGCTTTCTCCTACGAGCAGTACTTC.

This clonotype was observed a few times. In DNA form, the CDR3 reads TGCAGCGAAGCCGGGACAGGGGAGGAAGACACTGAAGCTTTCTTT. Translation gives CSEAGTGEEDTEAFF. The chain employs TRBV29-1 and TRBJ1-1, with 10 bases matching TRBD1. Germline CDR1 reads SQVTM; CDR2 reads ANQGSEA. J was trimmed by 3 bases and V by 7 bases; bases with no gene match: 11. The CDR3 length is 15 residues.

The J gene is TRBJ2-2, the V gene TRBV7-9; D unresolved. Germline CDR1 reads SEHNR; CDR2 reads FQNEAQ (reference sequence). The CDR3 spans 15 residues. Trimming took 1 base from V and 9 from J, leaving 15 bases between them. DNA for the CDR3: TGTGCCAGCAGCTTAGTGGGCGCCGCCGGCCGGGAGCTGTTTTTT. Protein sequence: CASSLVGAAGRELFF.

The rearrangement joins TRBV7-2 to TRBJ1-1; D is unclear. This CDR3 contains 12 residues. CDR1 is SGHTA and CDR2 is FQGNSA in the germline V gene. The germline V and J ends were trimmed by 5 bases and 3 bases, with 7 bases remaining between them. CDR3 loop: CASSRTYTEAFF. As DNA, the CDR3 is TGTGCCAGCAGCAGGACCTACACTGAAGCTTTCTTT.

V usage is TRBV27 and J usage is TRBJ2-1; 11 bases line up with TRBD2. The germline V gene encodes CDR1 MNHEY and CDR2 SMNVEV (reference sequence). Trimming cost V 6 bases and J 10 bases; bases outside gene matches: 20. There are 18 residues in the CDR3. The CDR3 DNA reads TGTGCCAGCAGATTTAGCCGGTTAGGGACTAGCGGTTTCAACGAGCAGTTCTTC. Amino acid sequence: CASRFSRLGTSGFNEQFF.

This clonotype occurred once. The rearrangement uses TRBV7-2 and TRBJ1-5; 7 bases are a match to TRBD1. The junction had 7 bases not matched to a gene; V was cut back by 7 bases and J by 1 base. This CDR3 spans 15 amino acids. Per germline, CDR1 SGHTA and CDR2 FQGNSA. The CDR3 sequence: CASTHRGGSNQPQHF. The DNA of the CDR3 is TGTGCCAGCACCCACAGGGGAGGAAGCAATCAGCCCCAGCATTTT.

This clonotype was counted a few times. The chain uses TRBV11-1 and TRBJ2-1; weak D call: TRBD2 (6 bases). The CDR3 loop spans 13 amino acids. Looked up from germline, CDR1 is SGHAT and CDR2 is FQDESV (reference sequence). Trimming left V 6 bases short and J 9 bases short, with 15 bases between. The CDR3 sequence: CASSPRLVSEQFF. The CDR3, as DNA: TGTGCCAGCAGTCCCAGACTAGTCAGTGAGCAGTTCTTC.

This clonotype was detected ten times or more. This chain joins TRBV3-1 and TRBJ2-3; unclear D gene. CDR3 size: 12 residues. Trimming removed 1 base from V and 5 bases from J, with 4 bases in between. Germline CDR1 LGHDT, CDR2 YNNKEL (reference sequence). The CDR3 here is CASSQGLDTQYF. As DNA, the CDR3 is TGTGCCAGCAGCCAAGGACTAGATACGCAGTATTTT.

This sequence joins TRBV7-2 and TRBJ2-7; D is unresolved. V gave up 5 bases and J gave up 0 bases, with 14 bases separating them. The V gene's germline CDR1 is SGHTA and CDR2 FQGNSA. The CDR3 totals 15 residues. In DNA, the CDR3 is TGTGCCAGCAGCCTCCCTACTGGAAGCTCCTACGAGCAGTACTTC. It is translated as CASSLPTGSSYEQYF.

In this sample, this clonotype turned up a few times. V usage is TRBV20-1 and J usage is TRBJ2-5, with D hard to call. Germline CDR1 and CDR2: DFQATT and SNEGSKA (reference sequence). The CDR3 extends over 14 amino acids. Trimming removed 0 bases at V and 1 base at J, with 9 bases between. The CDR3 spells CSAREGSPQETQYF. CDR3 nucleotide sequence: TGCAGTGCTAGAGAGGGGTCGCCCCAAGAGACCCAGTACTTC.

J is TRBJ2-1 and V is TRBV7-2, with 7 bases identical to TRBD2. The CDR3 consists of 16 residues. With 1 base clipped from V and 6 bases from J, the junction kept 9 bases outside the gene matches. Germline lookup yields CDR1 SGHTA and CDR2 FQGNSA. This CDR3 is CASSLGGGLIGNEQFF. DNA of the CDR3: TGTGCCAGCAGCTTAGGCGGGGGACTAATAGGCAATGAGCAGTTCTTC.

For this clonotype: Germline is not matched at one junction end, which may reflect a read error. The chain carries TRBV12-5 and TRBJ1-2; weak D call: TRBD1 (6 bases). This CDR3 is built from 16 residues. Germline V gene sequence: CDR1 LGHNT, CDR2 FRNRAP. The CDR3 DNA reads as TGTGCTGGTGGGGCGACAGGAAAGGGAGCTAACTATGGCTACACCTTC. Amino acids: CAGGATGKGANYGYTF.

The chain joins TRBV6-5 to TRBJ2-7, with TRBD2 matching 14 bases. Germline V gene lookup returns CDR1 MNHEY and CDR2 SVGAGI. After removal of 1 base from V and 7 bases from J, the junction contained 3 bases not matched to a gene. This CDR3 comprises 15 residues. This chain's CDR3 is CASSYWTSGRWEQYF. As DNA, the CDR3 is TGTGCCAGCAGTTACTGGACTAGCGGGAGGTGGGAGCAGTACTTC.

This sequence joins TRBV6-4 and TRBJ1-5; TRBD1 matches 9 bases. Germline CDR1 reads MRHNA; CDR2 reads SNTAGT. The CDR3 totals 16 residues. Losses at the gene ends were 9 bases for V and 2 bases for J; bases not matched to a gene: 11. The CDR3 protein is CARKTGGRCCNQPQHF. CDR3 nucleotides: TGTGCCAGAAAAACAGGGGGCCGGTGCTGCAATCAGCCCCAGCATTTT.

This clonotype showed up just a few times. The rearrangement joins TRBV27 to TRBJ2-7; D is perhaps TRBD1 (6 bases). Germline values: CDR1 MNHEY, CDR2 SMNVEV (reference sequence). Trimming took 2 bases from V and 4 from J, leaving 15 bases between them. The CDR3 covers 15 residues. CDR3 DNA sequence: TGTGCCAGCAGTTTAATGGGCAGGGGACCTTACGAGCAGTACTTC. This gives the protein CASSLMGRGPYEQYF.

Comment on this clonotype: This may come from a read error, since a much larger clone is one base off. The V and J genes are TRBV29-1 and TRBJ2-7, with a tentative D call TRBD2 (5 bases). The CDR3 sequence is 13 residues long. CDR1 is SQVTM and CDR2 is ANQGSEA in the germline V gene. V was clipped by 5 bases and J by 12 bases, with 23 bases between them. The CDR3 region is CSVISGFQETRYF. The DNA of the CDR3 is TGCAGCGTTATCAGCGGCTTCCAAGAGACCCGGTACTTC.

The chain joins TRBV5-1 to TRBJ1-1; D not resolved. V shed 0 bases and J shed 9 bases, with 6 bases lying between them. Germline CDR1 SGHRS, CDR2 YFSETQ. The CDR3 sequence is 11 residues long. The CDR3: CASSLGPQAFF. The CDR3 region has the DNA TGCGCCAGCAGCTTGGGCCCCCAAGCTTTCTTT.

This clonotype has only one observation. CDR3 in amino acids: CSVGRSGDTDTQYF. The CDR3 DNA sequence: TGCAGCGTTGGGCGGAGCGGAGACACAGATACGCAGTATTTT. V and J are TRBV29-1 and TRBJ2-3; the D gene is possibly TRBD2 (5 bases). The V and J ends lost 4 bases and 2 bases respectively, with 13 bases between them. Germline CDR1 reads SQVTM; CDR2 reads ANQGSEA. The CDR3 covers 14 residues.

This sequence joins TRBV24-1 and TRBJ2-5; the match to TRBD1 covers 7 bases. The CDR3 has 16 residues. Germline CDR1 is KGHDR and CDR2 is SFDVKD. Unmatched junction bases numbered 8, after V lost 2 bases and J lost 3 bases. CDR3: CATSDYPRDRKETQYF. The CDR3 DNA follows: TGTGCCACCAGTGATTACCCCCGGGACAGAAAAGAGACCCAGTACTTC.

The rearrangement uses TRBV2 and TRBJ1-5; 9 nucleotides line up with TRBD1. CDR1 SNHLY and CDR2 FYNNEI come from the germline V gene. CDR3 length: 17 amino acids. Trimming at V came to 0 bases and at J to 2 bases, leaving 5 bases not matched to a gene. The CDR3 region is CASSEALGQGGNQPQHF. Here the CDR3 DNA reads TGTGCCAGCAGTGAAGCGCTGGGACAGGGCGGCAATCAGCCCCAGCATTTT.

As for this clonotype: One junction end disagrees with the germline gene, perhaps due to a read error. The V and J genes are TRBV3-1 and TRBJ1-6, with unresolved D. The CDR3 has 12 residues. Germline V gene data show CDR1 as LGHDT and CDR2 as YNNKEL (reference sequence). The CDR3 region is CASSQEGSPPHF. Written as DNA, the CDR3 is TGTGCCAGCAGCCAAGAAGGGTCACCCCCCCACTTT.